The 9 T cell receptor beta chains below were found in one sample sequenced in a study of spatial heterogeneity in lung cancer. Study-level points and caveats: Mutation tallies in tumors tracked expanded intratumoral alpha and beta TCR counts.

Time point denoted: sample taken at primary tumor resection. These receptors' antigens are unknown. MiXCR, run by TCRdb on the 5' RACE reads, gives a single entry per CDR3 protein. This sample carries around 100,000 distinct CDR3 sequences, 4% to 4.5% of them seen once, and the ten largest clones take about 20%. The source material was lung tumor tissue, sampled at surgery. These receptor sequences come from a male donor with early-stage non-small cell lung cancer.

This clonotype has at least ten counts. This chain links TRBV6-6 with TRBJ1-4; 10 bases are shared with TRBD1. This CDR3 comprises 18 residues. Germline lookup yields CDR1 MNHNY and CDR2 SVGAGI (reference sequence). V gave up 2 bases and J gave up 3 bases; unmatched junction bases: 9. The DNA for the CDR3 is TGTGCCAGCAGTTACGGGTCGGGGACAGGGGTGTCTAATGAAAAACTGTTTTTT. It translates to CASSYGSGTGVSNEKLFF.

This clonotype appeared a few times. The chain carries TRBV12-3 or TRBV12-4 and TRBJ1-2; no reliable D call. This CDR3 spans 15 amino acids. Between the trimmed V and J ends, which lost 2 bases and 8 bases, there was a span of 18 bases. This CDR3 is CASSLSPRNMRGYTF. The DNA of the CDR3 is TGTGCCAGCAGTTTATCCCCCCGTAACATGCGGGGCTACACCTTC.

This clonotype was recorded many times. The rearrangement uses TRBV18 and TRBJ2-5; D is unclear. The CDR3 contains 16 residues. V shed 4 bases and J shed 6 bases, with 21 bases lying between them. Germline V gives CDR1 KGHSH, CDR2 LQKENI. The CDR3: CASSQTTQFQTQTQYF. The DNA for the CDR3 is TGTGCCAGCTCACAGACGACTCAATTTCAAACCCAGACCCAGTACTTC.

This clonotype appeared many times. The V call is TRBV12-3 or TRBV12-4, the J call TRBJ2-3, with 10 bases lining up with TRBD2. The CDR3 extends over 18 amino acids. V lost 4 bases and J lost 4; bases outside the gene matches: 14. The CDR3 nucleotides read TGTGCCAGCAGTTCCCCTACCGGACTAGCGGAGAATGCAGATACGCAGTATTTT. Translation gives CASSSPTGLAENADTQYF.

At least ten counts were recorded for this clonotype. The V call is TRBV5-5, the J call TRBJ2-7, with unresolved D. V lost 1 base and J lost 10, with 21 bases in between. The CDR3 loop spans 15 amino acids. Germline V gives CDR1 SGHKS, CDR2 YYEKEE (reference sequence). CDR3 sequence reads: CASSLHPFLSFDQYF. DNA of the CDR3: TGTGCCAGCAGCTTGCATCCTTTTCTTAGCTTTGATCAGTACTTC.

The chain employs TRBV25-1 and TRBJ1-2; no reliable D call. Trimming removed 8 bases from V and 0 bases from J, with 16 bases in between. Germline loops: CDR1 MGHDK, CDR2 SYGVNS. There are 15 residues in the CDR3. CDR3 coding DNA: TGTGCCAGCTCCTTCTCTGGTTCAGCTAACTATGGCTACACCTTC. It specifies CASSFSGSANYGYTF.

This clonotype was recorded at least ten times. This sequence joins TRBV27 and TRBJ2-2, with TRBD1 identical over 9 bases. V was clipped by 5 bases and J by 4 bases; unmatched bases: 11. This CDR3 comprises 17 residues. Germline V gives CDR1 MNHEY, CDR2 SMNVEV (reference sequence). CDR3 sequence reads: CASSPYAGQGSTGELFF. Written as DNA, the CDR3 is TGTGCCAGCAGTCCCTACGCGGGACAGGGATCCACCGGGGAGCTGTTTTTT.

The chain joins TRBV9 to TRBJ1-5; TRBD1 matches 8 bases. Germline V gene sequence: CDR1 SGDLS, CDR2 YYNGEE. This CDR3 contains 14 residues. The J segment lost 6 bases and the V segment lost 4 bases, leaving 6 bases of the junction unmatched. The CDR3 sequence is CASSSGQGVQPQHF. Here the CDR3 DNA reads TGTGCCAGCAGCTCAGGACAGGGCGTTCAGCCCCAGCATTTT.

This clonotype was seen repeatedly, ten times or more. This chain links TRBV27 with TRBJ1-5, with D maybe TRBD1 (6 bases). V dropped 5 bases and J dropped 6 bases, with 17 bases sitting between them. The CDR3 is 15 residues long. Per the germline V gene, CDR1 is MNHEY and CDR2 is SMNVEV (reference sequence). This chain's CDR3 is CASSKTGKSGQPQHF. As DNA, the CDR3 is TGTGCCAGCAGTAAAACAGGGAAATCGGGTCAGCCCCAGCATTTT.